Shown below are 3 T cell receptor beta chains from a single sample sequenced in a study of cytomegalovirus exposure and HLA in healthy donors. Researchers ran the PCR with 60 Vbeta and 13 Jbeta primers. Using immunoSEQ multiplex PCR, the repertoire was profiled, and TCRdb retains in-frame clones only, with some absent. The repertoire includes about 110,000 clones, approximately 70% of them detected once, and about 5.7% sits in the top ten. Specimen: PBMCs. The receptors derive from a woman between 70 and 85 years old in good health and CMV-seropositive.

This clone occurred a few times. This rearrangement joins TRBV5-1 to TRBJ2-5, with a possible D match to TRBD2 (7 bases). This CDR3 comprises 15 residues. V shed 4 bases and J shed 5 bases, with 18 bases lying between them. Germline loops: CDR1 SGHRS, CDR2 YFSETQ. The CDR3 DNA reads as TGCGCCAGCAGCCCGGTGGGGGGGCTTGGGGAGACCCAGTACTTC. Translation gives CASSPVGGLGETQYF.

The chain employs TRBV5-6 and TRBJ1-2, with a weak D call TRBD1 (5 bases). Trimming removed 0 bases from V and 4 bases from J, with 16 bases in between. Germline lookup yields CDR1 SGHDT and CDR2 YYEEEE. The CDR3 length is 16 residues. CDR3 in DNA: TGTGCCAGCAGCTTGGAGACGGGGCGGACTATCTATGGCTACACCTTC. As protein: CASSLETGRTIYGYTF. The whole variable domain, filled in from reference TRBV5-6 and TRBJ1-2, reads DAGVTQSPTHLIKTRGQQVTLRCSPKSGHDTVSWYQQALGQGPQFIFQYYEEEERQRGNFPDRFSGHQFPNYSSELNVNALLLGDSALYLCASSLETGRTIYGYTFGSGTRLTVV.

The J gene is TRBJ1-4, the V gene TRBV13; no firm D call. Trimming cost V 3 bases and J 3 bases, with 8 bases left between them. In germline, CDR1 is PRHDT, CDR2 FYEKMQ (reference sequence). The length of the CDR3 is 14 residues. The CDR3 spells CASSFRVSNEKLFF. CDR3 nucleotides: TGTGCCAGCAGCTTCCGGGTCTCTAATGAAAAACTGTTTTTT.